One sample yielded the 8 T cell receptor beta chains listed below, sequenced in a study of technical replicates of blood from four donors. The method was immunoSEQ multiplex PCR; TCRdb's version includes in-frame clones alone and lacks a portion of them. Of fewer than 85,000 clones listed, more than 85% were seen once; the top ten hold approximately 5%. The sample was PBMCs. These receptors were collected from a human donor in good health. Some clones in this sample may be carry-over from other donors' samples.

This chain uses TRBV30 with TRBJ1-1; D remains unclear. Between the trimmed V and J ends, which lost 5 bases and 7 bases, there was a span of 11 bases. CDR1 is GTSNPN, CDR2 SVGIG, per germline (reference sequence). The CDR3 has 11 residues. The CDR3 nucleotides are TGTGCCTGGTCACCCCGAGGTGAAGCTTTCTTT. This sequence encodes CAWSPRGEAFF.

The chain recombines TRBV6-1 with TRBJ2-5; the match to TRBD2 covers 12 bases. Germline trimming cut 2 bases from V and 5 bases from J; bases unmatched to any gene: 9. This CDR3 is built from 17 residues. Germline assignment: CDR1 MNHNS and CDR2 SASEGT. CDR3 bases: TGTGCCAGCAGTGAACGGCCTAGCGGGGGGGCCAGGGAGACCCAGTACTTC. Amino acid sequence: CASSERPSGGARETQYF.

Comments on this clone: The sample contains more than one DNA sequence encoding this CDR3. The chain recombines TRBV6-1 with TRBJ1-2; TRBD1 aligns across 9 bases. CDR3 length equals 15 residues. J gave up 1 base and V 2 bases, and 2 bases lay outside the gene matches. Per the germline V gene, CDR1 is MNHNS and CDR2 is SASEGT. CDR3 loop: CASSETGQGNYGYTF. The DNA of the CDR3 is TGTGCCAGCAGTGAAACGGGACAGGGTAACTATGGCTACACCTTC.

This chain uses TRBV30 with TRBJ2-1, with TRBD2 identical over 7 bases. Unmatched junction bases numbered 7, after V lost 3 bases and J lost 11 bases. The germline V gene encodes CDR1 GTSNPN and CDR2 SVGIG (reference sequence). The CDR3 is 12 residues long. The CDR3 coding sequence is TGTGCCTGGAGCGATATAGCGGGTAAGCAGTTCTTC. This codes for CAWSDIAGKQFF.

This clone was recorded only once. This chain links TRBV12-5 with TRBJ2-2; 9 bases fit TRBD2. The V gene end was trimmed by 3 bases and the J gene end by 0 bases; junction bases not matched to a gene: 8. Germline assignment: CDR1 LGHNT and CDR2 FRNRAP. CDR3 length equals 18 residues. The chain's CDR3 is CASGFPGLAGANTGELFF. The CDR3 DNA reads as TGTGCTAGTGGTTTCCCCGGGTTAGCGGGGGCGAACACCGGGGAGCTGTTTTTT.

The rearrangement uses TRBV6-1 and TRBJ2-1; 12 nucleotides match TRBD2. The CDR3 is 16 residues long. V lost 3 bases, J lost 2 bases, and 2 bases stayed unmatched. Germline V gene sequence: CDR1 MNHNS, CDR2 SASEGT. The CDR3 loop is CASSDRTSGAYNEQFF. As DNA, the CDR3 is TGTGCCAGCAGTGATCGGACTAGCGGGGCCTACAATGAGCAGTTCTTC.

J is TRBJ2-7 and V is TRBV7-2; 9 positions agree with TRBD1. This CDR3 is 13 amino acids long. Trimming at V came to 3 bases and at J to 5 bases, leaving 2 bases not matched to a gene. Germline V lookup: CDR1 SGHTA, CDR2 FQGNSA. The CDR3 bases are TGTGCCAGCAGCTTCACAGGGGGCCACGAGCAGTACTTC. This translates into CASSFTGGHEQYF.

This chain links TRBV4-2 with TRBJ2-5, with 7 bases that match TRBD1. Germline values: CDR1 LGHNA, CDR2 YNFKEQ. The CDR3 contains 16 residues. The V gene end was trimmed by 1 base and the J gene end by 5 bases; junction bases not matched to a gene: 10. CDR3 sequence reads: CASSQGDSLGPETQYF. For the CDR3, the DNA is TGTGCCAGCAGCCAAGGGGACAGTCTGGGCCCGGAGACCCAGTACTTC.